What follows are 17 T cell receptor beta chains derived from one specimen sequenced in a study of blood T cell repertoires in COVID-19. Some clones are missing from TCRdb's copy, which holds only in-frame ones; the method was immunoSEQ multiplex PCR. The sample contains 120,000 to 150,000 clones, approximately 84% of which appear only once. Sequenced input: PBMCs or T cells enriched from blood (not recorded which). The source is a man aged 45-65 years in a cohort exposed to, infected with or recovered from COVID-19 (not recorded which).

This rearrangement joins TRBV27 to TRBJ2-3; possibly TRBD2 for D (5 bases). Trimming removed 7 bases from V and 1 base from J, with 9 bases in between. The CDR3 contains 13 residues. Per the germline V gene, CDR1 is MNHEY and CDR2 is SMNVEV (reference sequence). DNA for the CDR3: TGTGCCAGCATTAGCGATCGCACAGATACGCAGTATTTT. Its translation is CASISDRTDTQYF.

This chain uses TRBV15 with TRBJ2-5, with 8 bases that match TRBD2. This CDR3 is built from 17 residues. The J segment lost 1 base and the V segment lost 1 base, leaving 8 bases of the junction unmatched. Germline V gives CDR1 LNHNV, CDR2 YYDKDF (reference sequence). The CDR3 spells CATSRGAGLGAQETQYF. The CDR3, as DNA: TGTGCCACCAGCAGAGGAGCGGGACTAGGCGCCCAAGAGACCCAGTACTTC.

The chain is built from TRBV2 and TRBJ2-7; 8 bases are shared with TRBD2. The V gene end was trimmed by 4 bases and the J gene end by 1 base; junction bases not matched to a gene: 9. Germline CDR1 reads SNHLY; CDR2 reads FYNNEI. This CDR3 region has 16 residues. The CDR3 DNA reads as TGTGCCAGCAGTGTCTCCGTACTAGCGGCTTCCTACGAGCAGTACTTC. Protein product: CASSVSVLAASYEQYF.

This clone was counted between two and nine times. The chain joins TRBV27 to TRBJ2-7; D gene unclear. V lost 1 base and J 6 bases, leaving 7 bases between the germline ends. The CDR3 length is 12 residues. Germline lookup yields CDR1 MNHEY and CDR2 SMNVEV (reference sequence). The CDR3 DNA reads TGTGCCAGCAGTTTATTAAACGGCGAGCAGTACTTC. This translates into CASSLLNGEQYF.

CDR3 sequence reads: CASSLLSWGNTIYF. The DNA of the CDR3 is TGTGCCAGCAGTTTATTGAGTTGGGGAAACACCATATATTTT. The V call is TRBV28, the J call TRBJ1-3, with D unresolved. Looked up from germline, CDR1 is MDHEN and CDR2 is SYDVKM. This CDR3 spans 14 amino acids. Trimming left V 1 base short and J 4 bases short, with 8 bases between.

The V gene is TRBV3-1 (or the pseudogene TRBV3-2), the J gene TRBJ2-7; 10 bases line up with TRBD2. Per germline, CDR1 LGHDT and CDR2 YNNKEL (reference sequence). Trimming took 3 bases from V and 4 from J; bases not matched to a gene: 9. CDR3 length equals 16 residues. CDR3 sequence reads: CASSHSPGLALYEQYF. In nucleotides, the CDR3 is TGTGCCAGCAGCCATTCGCCGGGACTAGCGTTATACGAGCAGTACTTC.

This rearrangement joins TRBV7-9 to TRBJ1-2; 10 bases fit TRBD1. V gave up 4 bases and J gave up 3 bases; unmatched junction bases: 5. CDR1 is SEHNR and CDR2 is FQNEAQ in the germline V gene (reference sequence). This CDR3 has 15 residues. CDR3: CASSSPTGGHYGYTF. CDR3 in DNA: TGTGCCAGCAGCTCCCCGACAGGGGGCCACTATGGCTACACCTTC.

J is TRBJ1-1 and V is TRBV10-3; TRBD1 matches 7 bases. V was clipped by 5 bases and J by 0 bases; unmatched bases: 3. Germline values: CDR1 ENHRY, CDR2 SYGVKD. This CDR3 is 14 amino acids long. CDR3 loop: CAISTGVLNTEAFF. In nucleotides, the CDR3 is TGTGCCATCAGTACAGGGGTCCTGAACACTGAAGCTTTCTTT.

CDR3 sequence (DNA): TGTGCCAGCAGTACGGGAGAGTATGAGCAGTTCTTC. Amino acids: CASSTGEYEQFF. J is TRBJ2-1 and V is TRBV6-5, with a tentative D call TRBD2 (6 bases). Germline V gives CDR1 MNHEY, CDR2 SVGAGI. Trimming cost V 5 bases and J 8 bases, with 10 bases left between them. The CDR3 spans 12 residues.

This chain connects TRBV5-4 to TRBJ1-2; the match to TRBD1 covers 9 bases. Germline trimming cut 3 bases from V and 6 bases from J; bases unmatched to any gene: 3. The germline V gene encodes CDR1 SGHNT and CDR2 YYREEE (reference sequence). The CDR3 covers 13 residues. The CDR3 spells CASSSRTGDGYTF. The CDR3 nucleotides are TGTGCCAGCAGCTCTCGGACAGGGGATGGCTACACCTTC.

This clone was seen only once. Within the sample, other DNA sequences also encode this same CDR3. The chain combines TRBV9 with TRBJ2-7; 7 bases fit TRBD2. This CDR3 region has 14 residues. The V and J ends lost 0 bases and 2 bases, in that order; junction bases with no gene match: 2. Per germline, CDR1 SGDLS and CDR2 YYNGEE. The CDR3 region has the DNA TGTGCCAGCAGCGTAGGCGGGAGCGCCTACGAGCAGTACTTC. This codes for CASSVGGSAYEQYF.

V usage is TRBV2 and J usage is TRBJ2-2; a possible D gene is TRBD2 (6 bases). V was shortened by 3 bases and J by 5 bases, with 13 bases between the two germline ends. CDR3 length equals 15 residues. Germline V gene data show CDR1 as SNHLY and CDR2 as FYNNEI. CDR3 amino acids: CASSEWRSGTGELFF. DNA for the CDR3: TGTGCCAGCAGTGAGTGGCGGAGCGGGACCGGGGAGCTGTTTTTT.

This chain connects TRBV3-1 (or the pseudogene TRBV3-2) to TRBJ1-1, with D unresolved. Germline CDR1 reads LGHDT; CDR2 reads YNNKEL (reference sequence). Trimming shortened V by 2 bases and J by 3 bases, and 10 bases separated the two germline ends. CDR3 length: 14 amino acids. The CDR3 sequence: CASSQNTDYTEAFF. In nucleotides, the CDR3 is TGTGCCAGCAGCCAAAATACTGACTACACTGAAGCTTTCTTT.

The chain carries TRBV5-4 and TRBJ2-5; 12 bases match TRBD2. The CDR3 covers 15 residues. Germline values: CDR1 SGHNT, CDR2 YYREEE (reference sequence). V shed 1 base and J 4 bases; nucleotides not matched to a gene: 2. The CDR3 nucleotides are TGTGCCAGCAGCTTGAAACTAGCGGGAGGAGAGACCCAGTACTTC. Protein: CASSLKLAGGETQYF.

A remark on this clone: Other DNA sequences in the same sample also yield this CDR3. The V and J genes are TRBV27 and TRBJ2-1, with 14 bases aligning to TRBD2. V was pared by 5 bases and J by 7 bases, with 4 bases of the junction left unmatched. CDR3 length equals 15 residues. The V gene's germline CDR1 is MNHEY and CDR2 SMNVEV (reference sequence). CDR3 coding DNA: TGTGCCAGCAGTCCCGGGACTAGCGGGAGTAATGAGCAGTTCTTC. Amino acid sequence: CASSPGTSGSNEQFF.

The chain combines TRBV3-1 (or the pseudogene TRBV3-2) with TRBJ1-1; TRBD1 is a possible D gene (6 bases). V was clipped by 4 bases and J by 1 base, with 19 bases between them. Germline V lookup: CDR1 LGHDT, CDR2 YNNKEL (reference sequence). The CDR3 length is 17 residues. In DNA form, the CDR3 reads TGTGCCAGCAGCCGAAGGTACAGGGACGGGGCGAACACTGAAGCTTTCTTT. Its translation: CASSRRYRDGANTEAFF.

The rearrangement joins TRBV27 to TRBJ1-6, with D possibly TRBD1 on 5 matching bases. This CDR3 is built from 15 residues. CDR1 and CDR2 (germline): MNHEY, SMNVEV (reference sequence). V was clipped by 4 bases and J by 5 bases, with 12 bases between them. The CDR3 coding sequence is TGTGCCAGCAGTTCCCCAGGGATCGATAATTCACCCCTCCACTTT. It specifies CASSSPGIDNSPLHF.